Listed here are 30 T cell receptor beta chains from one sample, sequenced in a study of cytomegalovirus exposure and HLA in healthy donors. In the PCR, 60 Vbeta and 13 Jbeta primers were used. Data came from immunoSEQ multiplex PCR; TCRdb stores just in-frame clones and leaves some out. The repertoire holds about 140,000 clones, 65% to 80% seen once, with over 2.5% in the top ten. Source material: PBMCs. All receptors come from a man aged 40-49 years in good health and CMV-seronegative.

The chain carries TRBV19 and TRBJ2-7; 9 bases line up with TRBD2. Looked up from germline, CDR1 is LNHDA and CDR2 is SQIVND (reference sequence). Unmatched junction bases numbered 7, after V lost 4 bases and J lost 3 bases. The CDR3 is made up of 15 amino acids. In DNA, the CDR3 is TGTGCCAGTAGTAAGGGAGGACTAGCGAACTACGAGCAGTACTTC. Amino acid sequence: CASSKGGLANYEQYF.

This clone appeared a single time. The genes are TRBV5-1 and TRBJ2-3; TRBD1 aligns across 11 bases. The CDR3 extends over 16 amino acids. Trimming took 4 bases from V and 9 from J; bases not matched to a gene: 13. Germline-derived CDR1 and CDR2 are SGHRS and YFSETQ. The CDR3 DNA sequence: TGCGCCAGCAGCCCATGGGACAGGGGGGAGGGAGCGACGCAGTATTTT. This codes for CASSPWDRGEGATQYF.

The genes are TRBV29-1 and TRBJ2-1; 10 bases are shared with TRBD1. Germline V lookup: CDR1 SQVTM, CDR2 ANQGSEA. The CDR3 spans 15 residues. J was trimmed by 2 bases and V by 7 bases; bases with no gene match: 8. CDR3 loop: CSADSGTGAYNEQFF. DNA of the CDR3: TGCAGCGCAGACTCCGGGACAGGGGCCTACAATGAGCAGTTCTTC.

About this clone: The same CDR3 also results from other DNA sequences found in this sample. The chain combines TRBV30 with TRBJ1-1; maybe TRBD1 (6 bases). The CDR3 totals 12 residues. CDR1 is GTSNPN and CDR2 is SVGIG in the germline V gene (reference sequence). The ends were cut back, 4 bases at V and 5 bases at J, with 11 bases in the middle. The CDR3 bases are TGTGCCTGGAAGGGGGGGGGAACTGAAGCTTTCTTT. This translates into CAWKGGGTEAFF.

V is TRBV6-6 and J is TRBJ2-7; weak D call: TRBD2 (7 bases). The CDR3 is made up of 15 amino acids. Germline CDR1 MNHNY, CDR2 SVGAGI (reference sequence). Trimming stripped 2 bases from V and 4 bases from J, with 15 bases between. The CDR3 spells CASSYRGGMGYEQYF. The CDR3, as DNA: TGTGCCAGCAGTTACAGGGGGGGGATGGGATACGAGCAGTACTTC.

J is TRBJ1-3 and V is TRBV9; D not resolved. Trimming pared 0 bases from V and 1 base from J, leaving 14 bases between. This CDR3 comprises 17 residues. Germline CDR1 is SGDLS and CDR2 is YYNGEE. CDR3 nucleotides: TGTGCCAGCAGCGTAGATGAAGTCAGGCCTTCTGGAAACACCATATATTTT. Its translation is CASSVDEVRPSGNTIYF.

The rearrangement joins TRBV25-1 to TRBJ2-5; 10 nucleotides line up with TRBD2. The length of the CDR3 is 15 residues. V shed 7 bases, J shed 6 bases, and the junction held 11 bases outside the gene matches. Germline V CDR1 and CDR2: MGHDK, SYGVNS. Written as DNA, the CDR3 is TGTGCCAGCACAGTCAGCGGGGGGGCCTCGAAGACCCAGTACTTC. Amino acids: CASTVSGGASKTQYF.

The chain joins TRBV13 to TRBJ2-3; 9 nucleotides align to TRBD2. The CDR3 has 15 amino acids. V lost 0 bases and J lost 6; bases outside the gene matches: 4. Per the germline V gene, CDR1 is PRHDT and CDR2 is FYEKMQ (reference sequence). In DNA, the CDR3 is TGTGCCAGCAGCTTAGGGCGGGGGGGCCGGGATACGCAGTATTTT. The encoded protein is CASSLGRGGRDTQYF.

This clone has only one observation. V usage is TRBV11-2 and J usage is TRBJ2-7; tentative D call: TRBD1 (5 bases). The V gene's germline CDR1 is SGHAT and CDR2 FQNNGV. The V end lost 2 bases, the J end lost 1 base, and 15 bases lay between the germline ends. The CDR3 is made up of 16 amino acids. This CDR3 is CASSLMFSGQSYEQYF. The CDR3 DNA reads TGTGCCAGCAGCTTAATGTTTTCAGGGCAGTCCTACGAGCAGTACTTC.

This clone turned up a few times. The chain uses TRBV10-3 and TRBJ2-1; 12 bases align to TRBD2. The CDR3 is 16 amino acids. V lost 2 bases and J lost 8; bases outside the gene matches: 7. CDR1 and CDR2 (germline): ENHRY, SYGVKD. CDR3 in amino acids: CAISEASGGESHEQFF. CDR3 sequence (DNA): TGTGCCATCAGTGAGGCTAGCGGGGGGGAATCCCATGAGCAGTTCTTC.

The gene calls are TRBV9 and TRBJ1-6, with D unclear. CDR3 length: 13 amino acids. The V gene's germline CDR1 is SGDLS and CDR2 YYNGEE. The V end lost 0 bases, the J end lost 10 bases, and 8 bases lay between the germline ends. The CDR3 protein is CASSVEDSSPLHF. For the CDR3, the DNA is TGTGCCAGCAGCGTAGAAGATAGCTCACCCCTCCACTTT.

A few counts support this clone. CDR3 coding DNA: TGTGCCACCAATCAGGGGGCGAACACTGAAGCTTTCTTT. Its translation is CATNQGANTEAFF. The gene calls are TRBV30 and TRBJ1-1, with 8 nucleotides matching TRBD1. The V segment lost 8 bases and the J segment 1 base; nucleotides outside the gene matches: 6. The germline V gene has CDR1 GTSNPN and CDR2 SVGIG (reference sequence). The CDR3 runs 13 residues.

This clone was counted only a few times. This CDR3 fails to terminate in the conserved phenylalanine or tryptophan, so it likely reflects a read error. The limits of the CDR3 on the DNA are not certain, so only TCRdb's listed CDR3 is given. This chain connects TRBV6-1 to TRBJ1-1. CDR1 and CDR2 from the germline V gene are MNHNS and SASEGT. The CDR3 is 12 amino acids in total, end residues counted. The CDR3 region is CASSLGAGSGYL.

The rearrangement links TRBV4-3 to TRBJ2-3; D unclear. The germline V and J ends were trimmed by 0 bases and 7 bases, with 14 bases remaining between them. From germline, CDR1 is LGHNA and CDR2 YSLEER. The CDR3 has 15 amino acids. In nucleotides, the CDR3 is TGCGCCAGCAGCCAAGAGCGGCTAGGTCCATATACGCAGTATTTT. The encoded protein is CASSQERLGPYTQYF.

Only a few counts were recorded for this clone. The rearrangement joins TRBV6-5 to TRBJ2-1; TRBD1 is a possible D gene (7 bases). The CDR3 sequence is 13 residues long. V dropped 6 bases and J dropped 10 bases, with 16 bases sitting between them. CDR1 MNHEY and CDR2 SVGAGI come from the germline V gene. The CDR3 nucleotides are TGTGCCAGCAGCCAACAGGGGACTGAGGAGCAGTTCTTC. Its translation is CASSQQGTEEQFF.

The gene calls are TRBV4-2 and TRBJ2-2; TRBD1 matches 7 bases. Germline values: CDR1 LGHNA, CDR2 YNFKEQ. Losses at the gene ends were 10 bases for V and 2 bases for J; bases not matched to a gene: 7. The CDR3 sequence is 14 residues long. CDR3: CATQTGPNTGELFF. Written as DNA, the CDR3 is TGTGCCACCCAGACAGGGCCCAACACCGGGGAGCTGTTTTTT.

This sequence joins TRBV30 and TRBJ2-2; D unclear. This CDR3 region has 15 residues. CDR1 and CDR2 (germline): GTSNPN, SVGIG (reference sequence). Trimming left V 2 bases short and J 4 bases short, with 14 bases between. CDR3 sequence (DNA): TGTGCCTGGAGTAAGTCGAACTCTCGCACCGGGGAGCTGTTTTTT. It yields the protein CAWSKSNSRTGELFF.

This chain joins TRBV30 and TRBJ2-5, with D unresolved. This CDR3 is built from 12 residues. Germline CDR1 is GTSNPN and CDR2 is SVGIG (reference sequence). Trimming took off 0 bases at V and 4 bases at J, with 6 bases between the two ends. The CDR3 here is CAWSVTRETQYF. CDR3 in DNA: TGTGCCTGGAGTGTTACTCGAGAGACCCAGTACTTC.

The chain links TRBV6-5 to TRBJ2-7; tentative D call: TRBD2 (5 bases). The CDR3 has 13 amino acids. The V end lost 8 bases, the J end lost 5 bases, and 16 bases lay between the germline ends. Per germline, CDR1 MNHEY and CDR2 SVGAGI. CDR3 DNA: TGTGCCAGCCGTCGGGGAGAGGTGAACGAGCAGTACTTC. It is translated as CASRRGEVNEQYF.

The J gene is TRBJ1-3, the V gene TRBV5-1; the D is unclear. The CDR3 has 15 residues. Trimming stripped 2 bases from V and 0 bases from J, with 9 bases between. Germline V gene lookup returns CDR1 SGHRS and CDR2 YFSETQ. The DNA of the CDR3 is TGCGCCAGCAGCTTATCCGGGGACTCTGGAAACACCATATATTTT. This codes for CASSLSGDSGNTIYF.

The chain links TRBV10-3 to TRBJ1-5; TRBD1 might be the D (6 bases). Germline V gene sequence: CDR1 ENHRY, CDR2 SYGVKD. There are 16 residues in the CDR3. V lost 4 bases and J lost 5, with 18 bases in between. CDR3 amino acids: CAISATGSVGDQPQHF. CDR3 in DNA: TGTGCCATCAGTGCCACAGGGTCGGTCGGCGATCAGCCCCAGCATTTT.

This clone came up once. CDR3 in DNA: TGTGCCAGCAGTCCGATCACCCCCGACACGGGCTACACCTTC. This sequence encodes CASSPITPDTGYTF. The rearrangement links TRBV11-1 to TRBJ1-2, with unresolved D. CDR3 length: 14 residues. The germline V gene encodes CDR1 SGHAT and CDR2 FQDESV (reference sequence). The germline V and J ends were trimmed by 6 bases and 8 bases, with 19 bases remaining between them.

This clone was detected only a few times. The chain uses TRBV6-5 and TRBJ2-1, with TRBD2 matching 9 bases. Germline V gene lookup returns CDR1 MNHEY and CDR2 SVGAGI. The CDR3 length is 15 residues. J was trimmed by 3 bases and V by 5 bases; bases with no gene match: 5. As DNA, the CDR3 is TGTGCCAGCAGTACGACTAGCGGATACTACAATGAGCAGTTCTTC. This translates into CASSTTSGYYNEQFF.

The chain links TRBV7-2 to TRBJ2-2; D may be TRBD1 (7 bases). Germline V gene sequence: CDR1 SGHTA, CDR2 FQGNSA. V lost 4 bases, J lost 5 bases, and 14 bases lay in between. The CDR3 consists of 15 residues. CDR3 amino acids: CASSSNQGGTGELFF. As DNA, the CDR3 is TGTGCCAGCAGCTCTAACCAGGGGGGAACCGGGGAGCTGTTTTTT.

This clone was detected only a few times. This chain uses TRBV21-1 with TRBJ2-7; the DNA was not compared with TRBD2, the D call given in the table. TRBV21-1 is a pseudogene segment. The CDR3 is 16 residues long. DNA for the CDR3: TGTGCCAGCAGCAACCCGAGGCGTGATGGCTCCTACGAGCAGTACTTC. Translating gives CASSNPRRDGSYEQYF.

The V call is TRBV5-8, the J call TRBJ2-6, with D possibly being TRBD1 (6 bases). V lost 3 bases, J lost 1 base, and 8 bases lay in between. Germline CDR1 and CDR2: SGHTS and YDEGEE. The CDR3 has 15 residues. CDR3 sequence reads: CASSSQGSGANVLTF. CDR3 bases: TGTGCCAGCAGCTCCCAGGGGTCTGGGGCCAACGTCCTGACTTTC.

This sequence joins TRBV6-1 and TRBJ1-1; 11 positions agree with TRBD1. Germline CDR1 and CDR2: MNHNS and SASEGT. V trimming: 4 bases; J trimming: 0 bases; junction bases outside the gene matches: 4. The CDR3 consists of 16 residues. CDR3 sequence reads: CASSGTGGRLNTEAFF. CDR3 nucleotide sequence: TGTGCCAGCAGTGGGACAGGGGGCCGTCTGAACACTGAAGCTTTCTTT.

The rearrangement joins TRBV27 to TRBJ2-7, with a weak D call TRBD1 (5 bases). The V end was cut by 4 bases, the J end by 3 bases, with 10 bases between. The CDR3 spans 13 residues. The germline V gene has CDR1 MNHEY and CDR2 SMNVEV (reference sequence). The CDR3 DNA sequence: TGTGCCAGCAGTTCCCCAGGGAACTACGAGCAGTACTTC. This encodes CASSSPGNYEQYF.

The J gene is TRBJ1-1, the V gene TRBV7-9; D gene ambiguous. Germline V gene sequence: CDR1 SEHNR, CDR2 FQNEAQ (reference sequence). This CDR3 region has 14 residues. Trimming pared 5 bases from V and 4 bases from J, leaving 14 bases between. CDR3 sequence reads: CASSPTISATEAFF. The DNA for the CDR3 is TGTGCCAGCAGCCCGACAATTTCTGCCACTGAAGCTTTCTTT.

This CDR3 reads CASSPPKGSGSNEQFF. The CDR3 nucleotides are TGTGCCAGCAGTCCCCCTAAGGGTAGCGGGAGCAATGAGCAGTTCTTC. V usage is TRBV28 and J usage is TRBJ2-1; TRBD2 aligns across 9 bases. Germline lookup yields CDR1 MDHEN and CDR2 SYDVKM. This CDR3 spans 16 amino acids. Losses at the gene ends were 5 bases for V and 6 bases for J; bases not matched to a gene: 11.